This is a list of T cell receptor beta chains from one sample in a study of blood T cell repertoires in COVID-19. Assay: immunoSEQ multiplex PCR; the TCRdb copy retains only in-frame clones and omits some. The profile shows 150,000 to 200,000 clones, roughly 89% of them singletons. Specimen: peripheral blood. The receptors originated from a woman in her forties or fifties with acute or convalescent COVID-19. Both conserved end residues are part of each CDR3. Fields, in order: J gene, V gene, D gene, CDR3 protein, CDR3 DNA. D genes are given only for firm matches.

J gene: TRBJ1-2
V gene: TRBV7-2
D gene: .
CDR3 protein: CASSLATGYGYTF
CDR3 DNA: TGTGCCAGCAGCTTAGCGACAGGCTATGGCTACACCTTC

J gene: TRBJ2-5
V gene: TRBV7-2
D gene: .
CDR3 protein: CASSPEVGEWETQYF
CDR3 DNA: TGTGCCAGCAGCCCAGAAGTGGGAGAGTGGGAGACCCAGTACTTC

J gene: TRBJ1-1
V gene: TRBV18
D gene: .
CDR3 protein: CASSPEVRTEAFF
CDR3 DNA: TGTGCCAGCTCACCGGAGGTCCGCACTGAAGCTTTCTTT

J gene: TRBJ2-1
V gene: TRBV19
D gene: TRBD2
CDR3 protein: CASSTGTSGATPTGEQFF
CDR3 DNA: TGTGCCAGTAGTACCGGGACTAGCGGGGCCACCCCCACGGGAGAGCAGTTCTTC

J gene: TRBJ1-2
V gene: TRBV30
D gene: TRBD1
CDR3 protein: CAWSPGGAGGYTF
CDR3 DNA: TGTGCCTGGAGCCCAGGGGGCGCGGGGGGCTACACCTTC

J gene: TRBJ2-5
V gene: TRBV19
D gene: TRBD2
CDR3 protein: CASSLGLDPGETQYF
CDR3 DNA: TGTGCCAGTAGTTTGGGACTAGACCCGGGGGAGACCCAGTACTTC

J gene: TRBJ2-7
V gene: TRBV10-2
D gene: .
CDR3 protein: CASSRTDLSYEQYF
CDR3 DNA: TGCGCCAGCAGTCGGACAGACCTCTCCTACGAGCAGTACTTC

J gene: TRBJ2-7
V gene: TRBV7-2
D gene: .
CDR3 protein: CASSRGGAYLSYEQYF
CDR3 DNA: TGTGCCAGCTCGAGGGGGGGGGCCTATCTCTCCTACGAGCAGTACTTC

J gene: TRBJ1-2
V gene: TRBV9
D gene: .
CDR3 protein: CASSVGITGSGYGYTF
CDR3 DNA: TGTGCCAGCAGCGTAGGAATCACAGGGTCAGGGTATGGCTACACCTTC

J gene: TRBJ2-7
V gene: TRBV2
D gene: TRBD2
CDR3 protein: CASQGGLALYEQYF
CDR3 DNA: TGTGCCTCACAAGGGGGACTAGCACTATACGAGCAGTACTTC

J gene: TRBJ2-5
V gene: TRBV28
D gene: .
CDR3 protein: CASSSRQELQETQYF
CDR3 DNA: TGTGCCAGCAGTTCCCGACAGGAGCTCCAAGAGACCCAGTACTTC

J gene: TRBJ2-7
V gene: TRBV11-3
D gene: .
CDR3 protein: CASSVTPFSYEQYF
CDR3 DNA: TGTGCCAGCAGCGTAACACCGTTTTCCTACGAGCAGTACTTC